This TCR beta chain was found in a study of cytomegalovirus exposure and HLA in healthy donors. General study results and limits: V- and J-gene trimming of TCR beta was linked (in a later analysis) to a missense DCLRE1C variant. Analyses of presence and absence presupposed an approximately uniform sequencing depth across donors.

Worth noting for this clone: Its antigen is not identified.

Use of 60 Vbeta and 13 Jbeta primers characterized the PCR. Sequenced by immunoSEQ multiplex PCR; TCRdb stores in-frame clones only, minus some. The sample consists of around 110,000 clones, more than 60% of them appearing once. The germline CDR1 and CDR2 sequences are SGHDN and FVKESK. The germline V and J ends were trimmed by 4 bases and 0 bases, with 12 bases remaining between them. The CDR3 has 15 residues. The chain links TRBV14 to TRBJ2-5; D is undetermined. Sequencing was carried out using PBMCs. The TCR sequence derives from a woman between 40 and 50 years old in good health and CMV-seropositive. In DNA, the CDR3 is TGTGCCAGCAGCCCGAGGCCGACGGACCAAGAGACCCAGTACTTC. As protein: CASSPRPTDQETQYF.